One sample yielded the 14 T cell receptor beta chains listed below, sequenced in a study of T cells in Graves' hyperthyroidism and ophthalmopathy. Amplification yielded TCR beta CDR3 regions, with RNA transcripts as the source. HTBI primers drove first-round RT-PCR of the TCR CDR3. Each CDR3 protein is one row after TCRdb ran MiXCR on the multiplex PCR reads. The sample includes approximately 520,000 distinct CDR3 sequences, around 20% of them seen just once. The specimen sequenced was blood. All receptors derive from a man aged 18 to 29 with Graves' hyperthyroidism.

This clonotype was counted ten times or more. The chain recombines TRBV2 with TRBJ1-1; 7 bases are a match to TRBD1. Looked up from germline, CDR1 is SNHLY and CDR2 is FYNNEI. The CDR3 contains 14 residues. The V segment lost 6 bases and the J segment 1 base; nucleotides outside the gene matches: 5. Written as DNA, the CDR3 is TGTGCCAGCAGGGATACAGGGGCGAACACTGAAGCTTTCTTT. Translated: CASRDTGANTEAFF.

This clonotype was recorded at least ten times. The J gene is TRBJ2-2, the V gene TRBV28, with D perhaps given as TRBD1 or TRBD2 (5 bases each). CDR3 length: 15 residues. Germline loops: CDR1 MDHEN, CDR2 SYDVKM. Between the trimmed V and J ends, which lost 2 bases and 3 bases, there was a span of 10 bases. CDR3 in amino acids: CASSLTGTHTGELFF. The DNA of the CDR3 is TGTGCCAGCAGTTTAACGGGGACCCACACCGGGGAGCTGTTTTTT.

The chain joins TRBV9 to TRBJ1-1; 9 nucleotides line up with TRBD1. The CDR3 has 13 residues. Germline lookup yields CDR1 SGDLS and CDR2 YYNGEE. Trimming removed 0 bases from V and 8 bases from J; junction bases left unmatched: 2. The CDR3 DNA reads as TGTGCCAGCAGCGTAGTGGACAGGGGCGAAGCTTTCTTT. Encoded protein: CASSVVDRGEAFF.

CDR3 in DNA: TGTGCCAGCAGACCACCTTTTACTGAAGCTTTCTTT. It translates to CASRPPFTEAFF. The V gene is TRBV12-3 or TRBV12-4, the J gene TRBJ1-1, with D hard to call. Trimming pared 6 bases from V and 5 bases from J, leaving 10 bases between. This CDR3 comprises 12 residues.

The chain links TRBV24-1 to TRBJ2-5; 7 bases line up with TRBD2. The CDR3 runs 15 residues. In germline, CDR1 is KGHDR, CDR2 SFDVKD. J gave up 8 bases and V 5 bases, and 13 bases lay outside the gene matches. CDR3: CATSGGGDPRETQYF. CDR3 sequence (DNA): TGTGCCACCAGTGGTGGGGGGGACCCAAGAGAAACCCAGTACTTC.

Turning to this clonotype: It may be a read error: a sequence one base away is much more abundant. The chain employs TRBV7-9 and TRBJ1-1; D unresolved. Germline-derived CDR1 and CDR2 are SEHNR and FQNEAQ (reference sequence). The CDR3 has 14 amino acids. The CDR3 nucleotides are TGTGTCAGCAGCTTGTTAGGGTGGAGTACTGAAGCTTTCTTT. The encoded protein is CVSSLLGWSTEAFF. The variable domain in full, completed from reference TRBV7-9 and TRBJ1-1, reads DTGVSQNPRHKITKRGQNVTFRCDPISEHNRLYWYRQTLGQGPEFLTYFQNEAQLEKSRLLSDRFSAERPKGSFSTLEIQRTEQGDSAMYLCVSSLLGWSTEAFFGQGTRLTVV.

This clonotype was seen at least ten times. This chain uses TRBV20-1 with TRBJ2-5; D ambiguous. Deletions cut 0 bases from V and 1 base from J, with 30 bases between. The germline CDR1 and CDR2 sequences are DFQATT and SNEGSKA (reference sequence). This CDR3 has 21 amino acids. The CDR3 DNA follows: TGCAGTGCTAGAGATCCCCGGATGGCCTCATTCCAGCATGGGCCCCAAGAGACCCAGTACTTC. Protein product: CSARDPRMASFQHGPQETQYF.

This clonotype came up many times. This chain uses TRBV12-3 or TRBV12-4 with TRBJ1-1; D might be TRBD1 (6 bases). The CDR3 totals 16 residues. With 6 bases removed from V and 5 bases from J, the gap between germline ends came to 22 bases. CDR3 DNA: TGTGCCAGCAGCCGTTCGGGGGCACCTAGGGGGACTGAAGCTTTCTTT. This encodes CASSRSGAPRGTEAFF.

This clonotype was seen repeatedly, ten times or more. This chain joins TRBV4-1 and TRBJ1-1; 9 bases are a match to TRBD1. Germline lookup yields CDR1 MGHRA and CDR2 YSYEKL. V was pared by 5 bases and J by 0 bases, with 10 bases of the junction left unmatched. The CDR3 is made up of 17 amino acids. The CDR3 bases are TGCGCCAGCAGCGACCCGGGACAGGGTCGGCTGAACACTGAAGCTTTCTTT. This translates into CASSDPGQGRLNTEAFF.

J is TRBJ1-2 and V is TRBV6-1; TRBD1 agrees at 8 bases. CDR1 and CDR2 (germline): MNHNS, SASEGT. The CDR3 contains 15 residues. Unmatched junction bases numbered 9, after V lost 5 bases and J lost 4 bases. The CDR3 sequence: CASSRDRGGGYGYTF. The CDR3 bases are TGTGCCAGCAGTCGCGACAGGGGTGGCGGCTATGGCTACACCTTC.

This clonotype was detected only a few times. This chain uses TRBV19 with TRBJ1-1; D gene unclear. The CDR3 loop spans 14 amino acids. Trimming took 3 bases from V and 1 from J, leaving 9 bases between them. CDR1 LNHDA and CDR2 SQIVND come from the germline V gene (reference sequence). CDR3 DNA: TGTGCCAGTAGTATGTGGGATTCGAACACTGAAGCTTTCTTT. Encoded protein: CASSMWDSNTEAFF.

This clonotype appeared a few times. The chain employs TRBV18 and TRBJ2-7, with a tentative D call TRBD1 (6 bases). Germline V gene data show CDR1 as KGHSH and CDR2 as LQKENI. Between the trimmed V and J ends, which lost 0 bases and 1 base, there was a span of 13 bases. The CDR3 spans 16 residues. The DNA for the CDR3 is TGTGCCAGCTCACCACCTCAACAGGGCCCATCCTACGAGCAGTACTTC. It encodes CASSPPQQGPSYEQYF.

This clonotype was picked up many times. This chain connects TRBV20-1 to TRBJ1-5; D not certain. Trimming left V 3 bases short and J 7 bases short, with 13 bases between. The V gene's germline CDR1 is DFQATT and CDR2 SNEGSKA (reference sequence). The CDR3 runs 13 residues. In DNA, the CDR3 is TGCAGTGCTAGGAGGGTTCGAGGGCAGCCCCAGCATTTT. The encoded protein is CSARRVRGQPQHF.

This clonotype showed up just a few times. V and J are TRBV12-3 or TRBV12-4 and TRBJ2-7; 9 positions agree with TRBD1. This CDR3 has 15 residues. V trimming: 5 bases; J trimming: 3 bases; junction bases outside the gene matches: 8. The CDR3: CASSHPGQGDYEQYF. CDR3 coding DNA: TGTGCCAGCAGTCACCCGGGACAGGGAGACTACGAGCAGTACTTC.